This TCR beta chain derives from a study of blood T cell repertoires in COVID-19. The CDR3 has 15 residues. V lost 2 bases and J 3 bases, leaving 13 bases between the germline ends. Germline CDR1 LGHNT, CDR2 FRNRAP. TCRdb's copy holds only in-frame clones and misses some; the assay was immunoSEQ multiplex PCR. The sample lists 170,000 or so clones; 70% to 90% were seen once. The receptor was derived from a man aged 50 to 59 with active or convalescent COVID-19. The source material was peripheral blood. The chain is built from TRBV12-5 and TRBJ1-1; TRBD1 might be the D (6 bases). The CDR3 DNA is TGTGCTAGTGGTTTGACCAGGGGCGGTCACACTGAAGCTTTCTTT. It encodes CASGLTRGGHTEAFF.